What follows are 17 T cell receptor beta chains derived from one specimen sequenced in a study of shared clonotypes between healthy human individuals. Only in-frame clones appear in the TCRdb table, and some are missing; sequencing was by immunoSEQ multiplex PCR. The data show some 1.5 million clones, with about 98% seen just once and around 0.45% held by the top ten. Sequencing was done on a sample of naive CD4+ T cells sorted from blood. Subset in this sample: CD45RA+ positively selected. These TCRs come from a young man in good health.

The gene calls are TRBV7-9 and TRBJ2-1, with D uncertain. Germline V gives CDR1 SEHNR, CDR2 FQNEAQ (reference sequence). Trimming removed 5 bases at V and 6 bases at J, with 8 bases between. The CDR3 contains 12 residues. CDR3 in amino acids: CASSRTVNEQFF. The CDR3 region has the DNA TGTGCCAGCAGCCGGACCGTCAATGAGCAGTTCTTC.

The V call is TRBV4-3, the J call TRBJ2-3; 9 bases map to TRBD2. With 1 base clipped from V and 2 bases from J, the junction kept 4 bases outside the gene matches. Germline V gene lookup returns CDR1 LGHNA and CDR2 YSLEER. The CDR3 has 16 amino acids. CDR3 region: CASSQGTSGHTDTQYF. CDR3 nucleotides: TGCGCCAGCAGCCAAGGCACTAGCGGGCACACAGATACGCAGTATTTT.

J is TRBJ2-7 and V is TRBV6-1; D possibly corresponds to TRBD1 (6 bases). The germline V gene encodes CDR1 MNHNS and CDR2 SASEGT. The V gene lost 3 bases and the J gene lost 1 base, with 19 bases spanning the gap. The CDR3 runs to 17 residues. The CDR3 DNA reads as TGTGCCAGCAGTGAGAGGACCACAGGGTCCCCATCCTACGAGCAGTACTTC. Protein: CASSERTTGSPSYEQYF.

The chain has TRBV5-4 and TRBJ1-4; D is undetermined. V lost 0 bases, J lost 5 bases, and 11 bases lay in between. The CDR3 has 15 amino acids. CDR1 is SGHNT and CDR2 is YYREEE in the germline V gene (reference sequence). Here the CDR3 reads CASSLEGQRNEKLFF. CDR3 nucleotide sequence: TGTGCCAGCAGCTTGGAAGGTCAGAGAAATGAAAAACTGTTTTTT.

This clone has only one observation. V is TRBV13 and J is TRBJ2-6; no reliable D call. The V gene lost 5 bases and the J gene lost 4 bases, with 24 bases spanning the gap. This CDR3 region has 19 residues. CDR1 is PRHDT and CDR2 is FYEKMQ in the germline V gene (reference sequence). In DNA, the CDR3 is TGTGCCAGCAGCCCAACATGGGCGGACGAGGTATACGGGGCCAACGTCCTGACTTTC. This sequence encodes CASSPTWADEVYGANVLTF.

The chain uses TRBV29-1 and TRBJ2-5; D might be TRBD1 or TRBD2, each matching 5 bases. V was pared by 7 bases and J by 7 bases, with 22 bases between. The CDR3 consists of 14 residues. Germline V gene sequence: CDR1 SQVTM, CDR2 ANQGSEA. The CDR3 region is CSGTPGAPEGTQYF. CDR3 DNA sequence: TGCAGCGGAACCCCCGGGGCCCCTGAAGGGACCCAGTACTTC.

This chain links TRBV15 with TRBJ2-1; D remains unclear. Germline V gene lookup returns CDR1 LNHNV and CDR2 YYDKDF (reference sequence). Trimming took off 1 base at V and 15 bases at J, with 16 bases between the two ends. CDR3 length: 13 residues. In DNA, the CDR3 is TGTGCCACCAGCAGAGGCCCGGGCCGCTCGTGGTTCTTC. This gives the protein CATSRGPGRSWFF.

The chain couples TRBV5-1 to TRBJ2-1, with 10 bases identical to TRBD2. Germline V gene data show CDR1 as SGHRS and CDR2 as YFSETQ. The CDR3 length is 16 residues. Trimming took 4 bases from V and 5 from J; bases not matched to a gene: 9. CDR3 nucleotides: TGCGCCAGCAGCGGAGGACTAGCGGACGGAAACAATGAGCAGTTCTTC. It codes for CASSGGLADGNNEQFF. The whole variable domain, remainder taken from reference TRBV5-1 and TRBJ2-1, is KAGVTQTPRYLIKTRGQQVTLSCSPISGHRSVSWYQQTPGQGLQFLFEYFSETQRNKGNFPGRFSGRQFSNSRSEMNVSTLELGDSALYLCASSGGLADGNNEQFFGPGTRLTVL.

CDR3 DNA: TGCAGCGTTGACGGAGGGGGACTCGAGCAGTACTTC. Amino acids: CSVDGGGLEQYF. This sequence joins TRBV29-1 and TRBJ2-7; D possibly matches TRBD1 or TRBD2 (6 bases each). V lost 3 bases and J lost 6, with 12 bases in between. Germline V CDR1 and CDR2: SQVTM, ANQGSEA. This CDR3 has 12 amino acids.

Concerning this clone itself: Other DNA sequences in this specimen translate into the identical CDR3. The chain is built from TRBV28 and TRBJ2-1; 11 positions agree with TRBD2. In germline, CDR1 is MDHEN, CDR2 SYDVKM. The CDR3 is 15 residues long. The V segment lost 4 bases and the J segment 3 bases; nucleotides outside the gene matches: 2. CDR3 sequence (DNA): TGTGCCAGCAGTTCTGGGACTAGCGGCTACAATGAGCAGTTCTTC. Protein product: CASSSGTSGYNEQFF.

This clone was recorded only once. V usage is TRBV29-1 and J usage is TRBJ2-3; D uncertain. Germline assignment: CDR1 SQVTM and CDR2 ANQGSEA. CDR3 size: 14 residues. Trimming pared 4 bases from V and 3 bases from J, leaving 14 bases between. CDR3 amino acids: CSVGRLGVTDTQYF. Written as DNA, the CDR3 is TGCAGCGTTGGGCGTCTTGGGGTTACAGATACGCAGTATTTT.

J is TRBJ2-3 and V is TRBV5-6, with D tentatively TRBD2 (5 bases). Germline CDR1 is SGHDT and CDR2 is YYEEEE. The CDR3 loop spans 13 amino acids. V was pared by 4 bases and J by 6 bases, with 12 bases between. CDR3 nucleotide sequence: TGTGCCAGCAGCCTCAACGGCGGGGATACGCAGTATTTT. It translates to CASSLNGGDTQYF.

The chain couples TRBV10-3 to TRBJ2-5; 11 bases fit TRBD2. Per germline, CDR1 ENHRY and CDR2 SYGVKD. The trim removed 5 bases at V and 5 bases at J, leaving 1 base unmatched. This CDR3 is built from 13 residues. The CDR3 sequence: CAISSSGGETQYF. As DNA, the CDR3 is TGTGCCATCAGTTCTAGCGGGGGGGAGACCCAGTACTTC.

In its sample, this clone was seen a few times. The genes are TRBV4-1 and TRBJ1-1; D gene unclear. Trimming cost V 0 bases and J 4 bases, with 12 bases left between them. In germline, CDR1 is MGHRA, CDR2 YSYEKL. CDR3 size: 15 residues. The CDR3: CASSQDFGRVTEAFF. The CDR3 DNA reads TGCGCCAGCAGCCAAGATTTTGGGAGGGTCACTGAAGCTTTCTTT.

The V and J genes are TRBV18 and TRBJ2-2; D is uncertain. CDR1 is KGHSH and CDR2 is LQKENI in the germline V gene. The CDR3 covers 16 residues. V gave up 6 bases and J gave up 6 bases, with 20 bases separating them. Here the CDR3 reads CASSNANGPPSGELFF. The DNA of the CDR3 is TGTGCCAGCTCTAATGCGAACGGACCCCCTTCCGGGGAGCTGTTTTTT.

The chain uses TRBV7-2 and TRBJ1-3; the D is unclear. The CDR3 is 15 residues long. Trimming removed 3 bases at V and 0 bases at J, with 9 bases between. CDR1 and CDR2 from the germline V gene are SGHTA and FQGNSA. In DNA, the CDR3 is TGTGCCAGCAGCTTCGGACCTGCCTCTGGAAACACCATATATTTT. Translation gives CASSFGPASGNTIYF. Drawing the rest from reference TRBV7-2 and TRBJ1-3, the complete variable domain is GAGVSQSPSNKVTEKGKDVELRCDPISGHTALYWYRQSLGQGLEFLIYFQGNSAPDKSGLPSDRFSAERTGGSVSTLTIQRTQQEDSAVYLCASSFGPASGNTIYFGEGSWLTVV.

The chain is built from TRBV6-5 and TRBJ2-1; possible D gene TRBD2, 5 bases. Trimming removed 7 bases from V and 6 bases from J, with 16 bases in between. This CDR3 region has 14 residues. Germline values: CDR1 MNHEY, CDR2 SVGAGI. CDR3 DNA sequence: TGTGCCAGCATCCCGCGGGCGGCAGGCAATGAGCAGTTCTTC. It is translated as CASIPRAAGNEQFF.